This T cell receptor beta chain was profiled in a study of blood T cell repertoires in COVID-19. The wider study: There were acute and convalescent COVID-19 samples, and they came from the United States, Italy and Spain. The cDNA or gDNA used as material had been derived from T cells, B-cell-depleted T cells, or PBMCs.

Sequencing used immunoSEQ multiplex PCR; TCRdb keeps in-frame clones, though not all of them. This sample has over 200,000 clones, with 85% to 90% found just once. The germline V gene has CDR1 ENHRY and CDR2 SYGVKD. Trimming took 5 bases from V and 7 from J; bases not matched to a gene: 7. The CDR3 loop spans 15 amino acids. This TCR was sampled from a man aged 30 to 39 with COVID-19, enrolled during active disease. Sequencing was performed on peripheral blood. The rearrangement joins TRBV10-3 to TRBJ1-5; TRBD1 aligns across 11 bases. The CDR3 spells CAISLDRGQVQPQHF. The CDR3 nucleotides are TGTGCCATCAGTTTGGACAGGGGGCAGGTGCAGCCCCAGCATTTT.